The 23 T cell receptor beta chains reported below all come from one sample, sequenced in a study of cytomegalovirus exposure and HLA in healthy donors. PCR employed 60 Vbeta and 13 Jbeta primers. Libraries were prepared by immunoSEQ multiplex PCR; TCRdb keeps only in-frame clonotypes and omits some of them. The data contain approximately 100,000 clones, roughly three quarters of them singletons. The sequenced sample was PBMCs. The receptors here all came from a man aged 40-50 years in good health and CMV-seropositive.

CDR3 sequence (DNA): TGTGCCAGCAGAACCGTGGCCAAAAGGGGGAATGAGCAGTTCTTC. It translates to CASRTVAKRGNEQFF. This chain connects TRBV6-5 to TRBJ2-1, with a tentative D call TRBD1 (6 bases). Per germline, CDR1 MNHEY and CDR2 SVGAGI. This CDR3 comprises 15 residues. V was trimmed by 6 bases and J by 7 bases, leaving 19 bases between them.

The rearrangement links TRBV27 to TRBJ2-1; D is perhaps TRBD2 (6 bases). The CDR3 consists of 12 residues. V was pared by 7 bases and J by 5 bases, with 9 bases between. Germline CDR1 reads MNHEY; CDR2 reads SMNVEV (reference sequence). CDR3 DNA sequence: TGTGCCAGCACGGGGGTCCACAATGAGCAGTTCTTC. Its translation is CASTGVHNEQFF.

The V gene is TRBV28, the J gene TRBJ2-7; the match to TRBD2 covers 13 bases. The CDR3 consists of 19 residues. J gave up 6 bases and V 4 bases, and 18 bases lay outside the gene matches. In germline, CDR1 is MDHEN, CDR2 SYDVKM. The CDR3 sequence is CASSSQGGTGLAGVSEQYF. The CDR3 region has the DNA TGTGCCAGCAGTTCCCAAGGGGGGACTGGACTAGCGGGAGTATCCGAGCAGTACTTC.

The chain joins TRBV7-2 to TRBJ2-3; 7 bases match TRBD2. The junction had 5 bases not matched to a gene; V was cut back by 4 bases and J by 4 bases. There are 14 residues in the CDR3. Germline assignment: CDR1 SGHTA and CDR2 FQGNSA. The DNA of the CDR3 is TGTGCCAGCAGCTCAGCGGCGGGAGCAGATACGCAGTATTTT. Translating it yields CASSSAAGADTQYF.

The V gene is TRBV27, the J gene TRBJ2-7; 8 nucleotides match TRBD2. J was trimmed by 0 bases and V by 4 bases; bases with no gene match: 5. Germline V gives CDR1 MNHEY, CDR2 SMNVEV (reference sequence). The CDR3 is 15 amino acids. The CDR3 bases are TGTGCCAGCAGTTCGGGACTAGTGACCTCCTACGAGCAGTACTTC. The encoded protein is CASSSGLVTSYEQYF.

This chain joins TRBV29-1 and TRBJ1-1; 9 nucleotides match TRBD1. V shed 3 bases and J 7 bases; nucleotides not matched to a gene: 6. In germline, CDR1 is SQVTM, CDR2 ANQGSEA. The CDR3 spans 13 residues. The CDR3 loop is CSVERQGVNEAFF. The CDR3 DNA reads TGCAGCGTTGAGAGACAGGGGGTTAATGAAGCTTTCTTT.

The chain carries TRBV9 and TRBJ2-1, with D uncertain. Between the trimmed V and J ends, which lost 4 bases and 3 bases, there was a span of 20 bases. Germline CDR1 reads SGDLS; CDR2 reads YYNGEE. The CDR3 runs to 17 residues. CDR3 protein: CASSTRVEAIYYNEQFF. The DNA for the CDR3 is TGTGCCAGCAGCACCAGAGTCGAGGCCATTTACTACAATGAGCAGTTCTTC.

The gene calls are TRBV19 and TRBJ1-5, with 9 bases fitting TRBD1. V lost 6 bases and J lost 2; bases outside the gene matches: 8. CDR1 and CDR2 (germline): LNHDA, SQIVND (reference sequence). The CDR3 runs 16 residues. The CDR3 DNA reads TGTGCCAGTAGAAACAGGGGGCACCCGGGCAATCAGCCCCAGCATTTT. It codes for CASRNRGHPGNQPQHF.

The sample holds one count of this clone. At one end, the junction sequence differs from germline, possibly due to a read error. V gene TRBV5-1 combines with J gene TRBJ1-4; D is ambiguous. The CDR3 totals 12 residues. Germline CDR1 reads SGHRS; CDR2 reads YFSETQ. The CDR3 loop reads CASGFSGEKLFF. Here the CDR3 DNA reads TGCGCCAGCGGCTTCTCGGGTGAAAAACTGTTTTTT.

The gene calls are TRBV7-6 and TRBJ2-3; D remains ambiguous. CDR3 length: 13 residues. Germline V lookup: CDR1 SGHVS, CDR2 FNYEAQ. V lost 2 bases and J lost 3, with 6 bases in between. The CDR3 DNA is TGTGCCAGCAGCTTAAAACGGACAGATACGCAGTATTTT. Translated, it gives CASSLKRTDTQYF.

The rearrangement links TRBV29-1 to TRBJ1-1; no clear D gene. V was trimmed by 6 bases and J by 4 bases, leaving 12 bases between them. Germline V gene data show CDR1 as SQVTM and CDR2 as ANQGSEA. CDR3 length: 12 residues. CDR3 residues: CSVPPSGTEAFF. The CDR3, as DNA: TGCAGCGTGCCACCCTCCGGCACTGAAGCTTTCTTT.

This sequence joins TRBV2 and TRBJ1-1; D call uncertain. Trimming cost V 8 bases and J 1 base, with 11 bases left between them. Germline loops: CDR1 SNHLY, CDR2 FYNNEI. The CDR3 has 13 residues. This CDR3 is CASGAGPNTEAFF. The CDR3 nucleotides are TGTGCCAGCGGTGCAGGCCCGAACACTGAAGCTTTCTTT.

This clone was found once. The rearrangement uses TRBV11-2 and TRBJ1-1; 9 positions match TRBD1. V shed 5 bases, J shed 3 bases, and the junction held 4 bases outside the gene matches. Per germline, CDR1 SGHAT and CDR2 FQNNGV. This CDR3 is built from 14 residues. The CDR3 sequence: CASSLTGGDTEAFF. DNA for the CDR3: TGTGCCAGCAGCCTGACAGGGGGAGACACTGAAGCTTTCTTT. The full variable domain, in which reference TRBV11-2 and TRBJ1-1 provide the parts outside the CDR3, is EAGVAQSPRYKIIEKRQSVAFWCNPISGHATLYWYQQILGQGPKLLIQFQNNGVVDDSQLPKDRFSAERLKGVDSTLKIQPAKLEDSAVYLCASSLTGGDTEAFFGQGTRLTVV.

The chain employs TRBV11-2 and TRBJ2-5, with D unresolved. From germline, CDR1 is SGHAT and CDR2 FQNNGV. The CDR3 loop spans 12 amino acids. The ends were cut back, 4 bases at V and 5 bases at J, with 8 bases in the middle. The DNA for the CDR3 is TGTGCCAGCAGCTCGCTCTACGAGACCCAGTACTTC. Its translation: CASSSLYETQYF.

The V call is TRBV6-5, the J call TRBJ2-2; 7 bases agree with TRBD1. After removal of 4 bases from V and 1 base from J, the junction contained 6 bases not matched to a gene. The length of the CDR3 is 16 residues. Per the germline V gene, CDR1 is MNHEY and CDR2 is SVGAGI. The CDR3 spells CASSFPAGGNTGELFF. The CDR3 region has the DNA TGTGCCAGCAGTTTCCCGGCAGGGGGGAACACCGGGGAGCTGTTTTTT.

The genes are TRBV10-3 and TRBJ2-5, with TRBD1 matching 12 bases. The germline V gene has CDR1 ENHRY and CDR2 SYGVKD. The CDR3 is made up of 15 amino acids. Trimming at V came to 3 bases and at J to 3 bases, leaving 2 bases not matched to a gene. The CDR3 sequence is CAISDGTGGEETQYF. DNA of the CDR3: TGTGCCATCAGTGACGGGACAGGGGGCGAAGAGACCCAGTACTTC.

The genes are TRBV14 and TRBJ2-1, with 9 bases fitting TRBD2. The germline V gene has CDR1 SGHDN and CDR2 FVKESK. The J segment lost 4 bases and the V segment lost 4 bases, leaving 5 bases of the junction unmatched. The CDR3 is made up of 15 amino acids. The CDR3 loop is CASSRAGGLYNEQFF. DNA of the CDR3: TGTGCCAGCAGCCGGGCGGGAGGGCTATACAATGAGCAGTTCTTC.

The V gene is TRBV6-4, the J gene TRBJ2-7; 9 bases align to TRBD2. The trim removed 2 bases at V and 6 bases at J, leaving 14 bases unmatched. The CDR3 has 17 amino acids. CDR1 and CDR2 from the germline V gene are MRHNA and SNTAGT. CDR3 sequence: CASSDRRGREGVLEQYV. Written as DNA, the CDR3 is TGTGCCAGCAGTGACCGTCGGGGGCGGGAGGGGGTACTCGAGCAGTACGTC.

CDR3 amino acids: CASSRGGYQETQYF. The CDR3 DNA is TGTGCCAGCTCACGCGGGGGGTACCAAGAGACCCAGTACTTC. The V and J genes are TRBV18 and TRBJ2-5; 8 bases match TRBD2. J gave up 0 bases and V 4 bases, and 1 base lay outside the gene matches. Per germline, CDR1 KGHSH and CDR2 LQKENI. The CDR3 runs to 14 residues.

This chain joins TRBV4-3 and TRBJ2-5; weak D call: TRBD2 (5 bases). The CDR3 totals 13 residues. Germline V gene sequence: CDR1 LGHNA, CDR2 YSLEER. V lost 4 bases to trimming and J lost 2 bases, with 8 bases between them. CDR3 loop: CASSPGLQETQYF. The CDR3 DNA follows: TGCGCCAGCAGCCCAGGACTTCAAGAGACCCAGTACTTC.

The rearrangement joins TRBV5-6 to TRBJ2-3; D is possibly TRBD2 (6 bases). Germline V gene sequence: CDR1 SGHDT, CDR2 YYEEEE. V was shortened by 4 bases and J by 0 bases, with 12 bases between the two germline ends. The length of the CDR3 is 15 residues. CDR3 sequence (DNA): TGTGCCAGCAGCCCAACTAGCTCTAGCACAGATACGCAGTATTTT. This encodes CASSPTSSSTDTQYF.

The genes are TRBV7-2 and TRBJ2-2, with TRBD1 matching 10 bases. The CDR3 length is 15 residues. With 2 bases clipped from V and 8 bases from J, the junction kept 5 bases outside the gene matches. Germline V CDR1 and CDR2: SGHTA, FQGNSA. CDR3 in DNA: TGTGCCAGCAGCTTATGGGGACAGGGGCTTGGGGAGCTGTTTTTT. Amino acid sequence: CASSLWGQGLGELFF. Supplemented by reference TRBV7-2 and TRBJ2-2, the full variable domain reads GAGVSQSPSNKVTEKGKDVELRCDPISGHTALYWYRQSLGQGLEFLIYFQGNSAPDKSGLPSDRFSAERTGGSVSTLTIQRTQQEDSAVYLCASSLWGQGLGELFFGEGSRLTVL.

The V and J genes are TRBV4-1 and TRBJ1-5, with 8 positions matching TRBD1. From germline, CDR1 is MGHRA and CDR2 YSYEKL. V was pared by 2 bases and J by 1 base, with 7 bases of the junction left unmatched. The CDR3 sequence is 17 residues long. The CDR3 coding sequence is TGCGCCAGCAGCCAAACCGGACAGGGACCAAGCAATCAGCCCCAGCATTTT. This sequence encodes CASSQTGQGPSNQPQHF.